These T cell receptor beta chains were read from a single sample in a study of cytomegalovirus exposure and HLA in healthy donors. The protocol was immunoSEQ multiplex PCR, while the TCRdb copy is restricted to in-frame clones and leaves out a portion. The sample lists 100,000 to 150,000 clones; 75% to 80% were seen once. Sample: PBMCs. The receptors derive from a woman aged 60 to 75 in good health and CMV-seronegative. Each CDR3 is given without its conserved first and last residue. Fields, in order: V gene, J gene, CDR3 protein.

>TRBV11-2|TRBJ2-7
ASSNPGMAYEQY
>TRBV5-1|TRBJ1-2
ASGRGQSINYGYT
>TRBV6-6|TRBJ1-2
ASSPRQGAYGYT
>TRBV19|TRBJ2-3
ASSPSRETDTQY
>TRBV9|TRBJ2-7
ASSVGTEPSEQY
>TRBV7-6|TRBJ2-7
ASSTPGSSYEQY
>TRBV7-9|TRBJ2-7
ASSLAGQFPREQY
>TRBV28|TRBJ1-3
ASRGTGGASDTIY
>TRBV27|TRBJ1-1
ASSPLGGTEAF
>TRBV19|TRBJ2-7
ASSEIPSAYEQY
>TRBV29-1|TRBJ2-1
SVLLGTGVLNEQF
>TRBV18|TRBJ1-5
ASSPGQGGPNQPQH
>TRBV9|TRBJ2-1
ASSVGPGGYNEQF
>TRBV11-2|TRBJ2-7
ASSHINPGLLYEQY
>TRBV28|TRBJ2-5
ASRRTLGETQY
>TRBV29-1|TRBJ2-5
SVWTSGGRETQY
>TRBV5-1|TRBJ2-3
ASSLGTETDTQY
>TRBV4-2|TRBJ2-7
ASSQLLGGTSLFEQY
>TRBV10-3|TRBJ2-1
AISEQNGANRGNNEQF
>TRBV6-4|TRBJ2-1
ASTWGTSGRSVSYNEQF
>TRBV28|TRBJ2-5
ASSQTLGFQETQY
>TRBV2|TRBJ2-5
ASSAPQRQGEQY
>TRBV27|TRBJ1-2
ASSFHANYGYT
>TRBV5-1|TRBJ2-2
ASSLYQAGGVAGELF
>TRBV7-9|TRBJ2-7
ASSPPRTPWGDEQY
>TRBV27|TRBJ1-2
ASSPGIGYT
>TRBV6-1|TRBJ2-5
ASSPRHSQETQY
>TRBV19|TRBJ2-1
ASRRTSGDSSYNEQF
>TRBV28|TRBJ2-3
ASTYRTDTQY
>TRBV29-1|TRBJ2-5
SVRLAENQETQY
>TRBV9|TRBJ2-6
ASSPRTGRGGANVLT
>TRBV19|TRBJ2-1
ASSYGTVYNEQF
>TRBV28|TRBJ1-5
ASSYAGGNQPQH
>TRBV7-9|TRBJ2-1
ASDRDSDNEQF
>TRBV6-1|TRBJ2-7
ASSDYGTDSYEQY
>TRBV6-5|TRBJ1-1
ASTKQRNTEAF
>TRBV5-4|TRBJ1-4
ASSKGMGQANEKLF
>TRBV7-2|TRBJ2-3
ASSLFGASTDTQY
>TRBV6-6|TRBJ1-2
ASSRQGNYGYT
>TRBV6-5|TRBJ2-5
ASSYHGLALETQY
>TRBV10-3|TRBJ2-7
ASGGGSSYEQY
>TRBV7-8|TRBJ1-1
ASSLSRTGGVRNTEAF
>TRBV15|TRBJ1-2
ATSSAQGYYGYT
>TRBV5-1|TRBJ2-1
ASSLTPSGATYNEQF
>TRBV19|TRBJ2-3
ASSMEIGQGKHRPTDTQY
>TRBV7-2|TRBJ2-1
ASSPDSASYNEQF
>TRBV4-2|TRBJ2-5
ASSLPTATRQETQY
>TRBV19|TRBJ1-1
ASSEGQANTEAF
>TRBV10-2|TRBJ2-3
ASLRAGFTDTQY
>TRBV29-1|TRBJ1-1
SVEVPRGGTVNTEAF
>TRBV6-6|TRBJ2-2
ASWGTSGTGELF
>TRBV28|TRBJ1-2
ASSRDTLGGYT
>TRBV15|TRBJ2-5
ATSRDRGETQY
>TRBV5-1|TRBJ2-3
ASSLGGLAETDTQY
>TRBV5-1|TRBJ1-1
ASSTGTEPNTEAF
>TRBV28|TRBJ2-3
ASSSSRNRNTQY
>TRBV27|TRBJ1-4
ASSLSTGSNEKLF
>TRBV28|TRBJ2-5
ATLPSRGPGETQY
>TRBV9|TRBJ2-1
ASSPDLAGYNEQF